This paragraph covers one T cell receptor (beta chain) sequence. Authors' processing steps: Nucleated cell counts were estimated from reference gene primer amplification. TCRdb's copy holds only in-frame clones and misses some; the assay was immunoSEQ multiplex PCR. That table supplies the V and J calls and clone size; D and trimming were determined from the DNA. The sample records some 400,000 clones, roughly 86% being singletons. CDR3 length: 14 amino acids. The junction had 3 bases not matched to a gene; V was cut back by 2 bases and J by 1 base. Germline V gene data show CDR1 as SGHRS and CDR2 as YFSETQ. The sample belongs to a study of blood T cell repertoires in COVID-19. Study context: Samples of COVID-19 (acute and convalescent) were obtained from the United States, Italy and Spain. T cells, B-cell-depleted T cells, or PBMCs provided the cDNA or gDNA that served as material.

Seattle's cohort entered during active infection and was followed longitudinally. The sequence came from a woman in her twenties or thirties with COVID-19, enrolled during active disease. This sequence joins TRBV5-1 and TRBJ2-7; 7 bases fit TRBD1. The sequenced sample was peripheral blood. The CDR3 reads CASSLDRVSYEQYF. The CDR3 nucleotides are TGCGCCAGCAGCTTAGACAGGGTTTCCTACGAGCAGTACTTC. Full variable domain (outside the CDR3, taken from reference TRBV5-1 and TRBJ2-7): KAGVTQTPRYLIKTRGQQVTLSCSPISGHRSVSWYQQTPGQGLQFLFEYFSETQRNKGNFPGRFSGRQFSNSRSEMNVSTLELGDSALYLCASSLDRVSYEQYFGPGTRLTVT.